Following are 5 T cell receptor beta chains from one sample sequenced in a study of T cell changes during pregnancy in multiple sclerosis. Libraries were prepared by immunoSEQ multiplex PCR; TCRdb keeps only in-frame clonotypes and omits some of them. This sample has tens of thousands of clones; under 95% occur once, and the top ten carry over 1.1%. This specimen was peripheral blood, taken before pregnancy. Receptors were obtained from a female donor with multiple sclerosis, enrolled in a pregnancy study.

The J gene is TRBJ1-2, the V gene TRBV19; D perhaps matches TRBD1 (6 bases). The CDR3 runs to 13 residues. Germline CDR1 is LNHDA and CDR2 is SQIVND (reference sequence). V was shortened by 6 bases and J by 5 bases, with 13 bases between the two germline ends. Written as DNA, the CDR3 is TGTGCCAGTAGCGAAACCGGACAGTATGGCTACACCTTC. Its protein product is CASSETGQYGYTF.

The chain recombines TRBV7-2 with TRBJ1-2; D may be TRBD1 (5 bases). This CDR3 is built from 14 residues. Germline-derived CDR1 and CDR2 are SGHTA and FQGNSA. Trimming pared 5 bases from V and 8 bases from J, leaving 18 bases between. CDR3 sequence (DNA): TGTGCCAGCAGCGTATTTAACAGGCAGGCAGGCTACACCTTC. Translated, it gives CASSVFNRQAGYTF.

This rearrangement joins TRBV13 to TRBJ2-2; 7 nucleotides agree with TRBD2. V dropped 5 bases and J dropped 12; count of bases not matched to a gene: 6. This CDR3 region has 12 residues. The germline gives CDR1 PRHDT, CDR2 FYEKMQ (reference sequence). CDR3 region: CASSPRGGKLFF. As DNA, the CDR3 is TGTGCCAGCAGCCCGCGGGGAGGGAAGCTGTTTTTT. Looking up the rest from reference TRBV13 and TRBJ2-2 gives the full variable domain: AAGVIQSPRHLIKEKRETATLKCYPIPRHDTVYWYQQGPGQDPQFLISFYEKMQSDKGSIPDRFSAQQFSDYHSELNMSSLELGDSALYFCASSPRGGKLFFGEGSRLTVL.

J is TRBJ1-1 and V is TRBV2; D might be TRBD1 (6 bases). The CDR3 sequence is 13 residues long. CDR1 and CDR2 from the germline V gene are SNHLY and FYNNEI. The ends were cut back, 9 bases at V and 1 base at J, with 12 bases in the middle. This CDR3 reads CASTTGPNTEAFF. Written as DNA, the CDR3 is TGTGCCAGTACGACAGGCCCGAACACTGAAGCTTTCTTT.

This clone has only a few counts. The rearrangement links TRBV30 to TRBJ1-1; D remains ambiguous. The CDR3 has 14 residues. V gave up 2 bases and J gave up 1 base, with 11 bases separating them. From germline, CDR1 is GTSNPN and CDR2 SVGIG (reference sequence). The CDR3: CAWSRGLGNTEAFF. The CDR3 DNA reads TGTGCCTGGAGTCGAGGTCTGGGGAACACTGAAGCTTTCTTT.